One and the same sample provided the 24 T cell receptor beta chains below, sequenced in a study of T cell responses to AZD1222 COVID-19 vaccine. Clones were read by immunoSEQ multiplex PCR, and TCRdb kept only the in-frame ones, dropping some. The repertoire holds about 120,000 clones, with approximately 85% as singletons. Material: peripheral blood, obtained on day 0 of MenACWY control vaccination. These receptors originate from an adult in good health.

The chain couples TRBV18 to TRBJ1-5; 9 bases are a match to TRBD1. Germline V gene sequence: CDR1 KGHSH, CDR2 LQKENI. The J segment lost 6 bases and the V segment lost 4 bases, leaving 7 bases of the junction unmatched. The CDR3 has 15 amino acids. This CDR3 is CASSLTGGSGQPQHF. CDR3 in DNA: TGTGCCAGCTCACTTACAGGGGGCAGCGGTCAGCCCCAGCATTTT.

The V call is TRBV6-1, the J call TRBJ1-4, with no clear D. Trimming left V 1 base short and J 0 bases short, with 15 bases between. This CDR3 has 18 residues. CDR1 is MNHNS, CDR2 SASEGT, per germline. CDR3 nucleotide sequence: TGTGCCAGCAGTGAAGGACGGTTTTCTACTGCAACTAATGAAAAACTGTTTTTT. Amino acids: CASSEGRFSTATNEKLFF.

This clone was picked up a small number of times. The chain combines TRBV6-1 with TRBJ1-1, with D hard to call. This CDR3 spans 14 amino acids. Trimming pared 2 bases from V and 0 bases from J, leaving 7 bases between. Germline loops: CDR1 MNHNS, CDR2 SASEGT. The CDR3 here is CASSERQVNTEAFF. The CDR3 bases are TGTGCCAGCAGTGAACGCCAGGTGAACACTGAAGCTTTCTTT.

CDR3 sequence (DNA): TGTGCCAGCTCACCACCGGACAGAATATATGAAAAACTGTTTTTT. Translated: CASSPPDRIYEKLFF. The J gene is TRBJ1-4, the V gene TRBV18, with a weak D call TRBD1 (6 bases). V lost 0 bases, J lost 6 bases, and 11 bases lay in between. There are 15 residues in the CDR3. Germline CDR1 and CDR2: KGHSH and LQKENI.

The chain has TRBV30 and TRBJ1-4, with D unclear. V was clipped by 5 bases and J by 8 bases, with 9 bases between them. Germline-derived CDR1 and CDR2 are GTSNPN and SVGIG (reference sequence). The CDR3 loop spans 11 amino acids. The CDR3: CAWVGGEKLFF. In DNA form, the CDR3 reads TGTGCCTGGGTGGGCGGCGAAAAACTGTTTTTT.

V is TRBV24-1 and J is TRBJ2-5; TRBD1 matches 12 bases. V lost 10 bases, J lost 4 bases, and 6 bases stayed unmatched. This CDR3 is built from 14 residues. CDR1 and CDR2 (germline): KGHDR, SFDVKD. The DNA for the CDR3 is TGTGCCACTGGGGGACAGGGGGCGAGAGAGACCCAGTACTTC. Residues: CATGGQGARETQYF.

This sequence joins TRBV7-9 and TRBJ1-2, with TRBD1 matching 7 bases. The J segment lost 6 bases and the V segment lost 0 bases, leaving 1 base of the junction unmatched. Germline V lookup: CDR1 SEHNR, CDR2 FQNEAQ (reference sequence). There are 13 residues in the CDR3. The CDR3 here is CASSLAGTDGYTF. The CDR3 coding sequence is TGTGCCAGCAGCTTAGCAGGGACAGATGGCTACACCTTC.

The rearrangement links TRBV29-1 to TRBJ1-1; D uncertain. The ends were cut back, 6 bases at V and 5 bases at J, with 7 bases in the middle. CDR1 SQVTM and CDR2 ANQGSEA come from the germline V gene. The CDR3 extends over 10 amino acids. This chain's CDR3 is CSVLRTEAFF. In DNA, the CDR3 is TGCAGCGTCCTAAGGACTGAAGCTTTCTTT.

CDR3 sequence: CASSDMGQKDTEAFF. In nucleotides, the CDR3 is TGTGCCAGCAGCGACATGGGACAGAAAGACACTGAAGCTTTCTTT. The J gene is TRBJ1-1, the V gene TRBV28, with 7 nucleotides matching TRBD1. Germline loops: CDR1 MDHEN, CDR2 SYDVKM. The CDR3 has 15 residues. Trimming took 6 bases from V and 3 from J; bases not matched to a gene: 10.

V gene TRBV7-2 combines with J gene TRBJ2-7; D not resolved. V was cut by 5 bases and J by 0 bases, with 11 bases left in between. The germline gives CDR1 SGHTA, CDR2 FQGNSA. This CDR3 is built from 14 residues. CDR3 loop: CASSPRLSSYEQYF. The CDR3 nucleotides read TGTGCCAGCAGCCCCCGGCTCAGCTCCTACGAGCAGTACTTC. Full variable domain (remainder filled in from reference TRBV7-2 and TRBJ2-7): GAGVSQSPSNKVTEKGKDVELRCDPISGHTALYWYRQSLGQGLEFLIYFQGNSAPDKSGLPSDRFSAERTGGSVSTLTIQRTQQEDSAVYLCASSPRLSSYEQYFGPGTRLTVT.

The gene calls are TRBV12-3 or TRBV12-4 and TRBJ2-5; D unresolved. The CDR3 has 12 residues. Trimming took 8 bases from V and 5 from J, leaving 12 bases between them. CDR3 DNA sequence: TGTGCCAGCGCGGCCTCAGAGGAGACCCAGTACTTC. The encoded protein is CASAASEETQYF.

CDR3 nucleotides: TGCAGCGTGGCCACTAGCGGGGGGGTTTACAATGAGCAGTTCTTC. Its protein is CSVATSGGVYNEQFF. The chain combines TRBV29-1 with TRBJ2-1; 13 positions agree with TRBD2. Germline V gene lookup returns CDR1 SQVTM and CDR2 ANQGSEA. V lost 6 bases to trimming and J lost 4 bases; unmatched junction nucleotides: 6. CDR3 length: 15 amino acids.

The chain has TRBV7-2 and TRBJ1-2; tentative D call: TRBD1 (5 bases). CDR1 is SGHTA and CDR2 is FQGNSA in the germline V gene. CDR3 length equals 14 residues. Trimming removed 3 bases from V and 4 bases from J, with 12 bases in between. CDR3 in DNA: TGTGCCAGCAGCTTTGGGCAGGGTATCTATGGCTACACCTTC. Residues: CASSFGQGIYGYTF. Variable domain in full (rest from reference TRBV7-2 and TRBJ1-2): GAGVSQSPSNKVTEKGKDVELRCDPISGHTALYWYRQSLGQGLEFLIYFQGNSAPDKSGLPSDRFSAERTGGSVSTLTIQRTQQEDSAVYLCASSFGQGIYGYTFGSGTRLTVV.

The chain links TRBV3-1 (or the pseudogene TRBV3-2) to TRBJ2-3; D is unresolved. The germline CDR1 and CDR2 sequences are LGHDT and YNNKEL (reference sequence). Trimming removed 4 bases at V and 2 bases at J, with 13 bases between. The CDR3 is 15 residues long. Here the CDR3 reads CASSRPKGYTDTQYF. The CDR3 DNA sequence: TGTGCCAGCAGCCGACCGAAGGGCTACACAGATACGCAGTATTTT.

The chain combines TRBV5-5 with TRBJ1-6, with a tentative D call TRBD1 (6 bases). The germline V and J ends were trimmed by 2 bases and 0 bases, with 9 bases remaining between them. Per the germline V gene, CDR1 is SGHKS and CDR2 is YYEKEE (reference sequence). CDR3 length: 16 amino acids. CDR3 nucleotide sequence: TGTGCCAGCAGCTTCCGGGACACCTCCTATAATTCACCCCTCCACTTT. This gives the protein CASSFRDTSYNSPLHF.

The rearrangement joins TRBV21-1 to TRBJ1-2. TRBV21-1 is assigned pseudogene status. The CDR3 sequence is 15 residues long. The CDR3 region has the DNA TGTGCCAGCAGCAAAGACGGGGATGGGTGCTATGGCTACACCTTC. Translating gives CASSKDGDGCYGYTF.

The chain carries TRBV10-2 and TRBJ2-2; no firm D call. This CDR3 has 14 amino acids. Between the trimmed V and J ends, which lost 6 bases and 3 bases, there was a span of 11 bases. Germline CDR1 and CDR2: WSHSY and SAAADI. The CDR3 nucleotides are TGCGCCAGCAGCATCGCGACCGACACCGGGGAGCTGTTTTTT. Its translation: CASSIATDTGELFF.

This chain links TRBV3-1 (or the pseudogene TRBV3-2) with TRBJ2-1, with D possibly called TRBD1 or TRBD2 (5 bases each). Germline V gene data show CDR1 as LGHDT and CDR2 as YNNKEL (reference sequence). Deletions cut 0 bases from V and 4 bases from J, with 16 bases between. This CDR3 has 17 amino acids. CDR3 DNA: TGTGCCAGCAGCCAAGATTTGGGAAGGGGACCTTACAATGAGCAGTTCTTC. Its translation is CASSQDLGRGPYNEQFF.

V usage is TRBV6-2 or TRBV6-3 and J usage is TRBJ2-3, with a weak D call TRBD2 (6 bases). The germline CDR1 and CDR2 sequences are MNHEY and SVGEGT. This CDR3 is built from 18 residues. The V and J ends lost 0 bases and 0 bases respectively, with 16 bases between them. The CDR3 region is CASSYSLGTPASTDTQYF. The CDR3 DNA follows: TGTGCCAGCAGTTACTCCCTAGGGACTCCCGCTAGCACAGATACGCAGTATTTT.

This chain uses TRBV4-3 with TRBJ1-1; D is perhaps TRBD1 (5 bases). Trimming removed 0 bases from V and 4 bases from J, with 12 bases in between. The CDR3 loop spans 15 amino acids. Germline V gives CDR1 LGHNA, CDR2 YSLEER. CDR3 sequence: CASSQDPQGGTEAFF. The CDR3 DNA reads TGCGCCAGCAGCCAAGACCCCCAGGGTGGCACTGAAGCTTTCTTT.

This rearrangement joins TRBV2 to TRBJ2-7; D gene unclear. This CDR3 has 12 amino acids. Between the trimmed V and J ends, which lost 6 bases and 3 bases, there was a span of 9 bases. Germline CDR1 reads SNHLY; CDR2 reads FYNNEI. The CDR3, as DNA: TGTGCCAGCAGGCTGGCTAGCTACGAGCAGTACTTC. Translation gives CASRLASYEQYF.

J is TRBJ2-7 and V is TRBV7-6; 10 bases are shared with TRBD2. This CDR3 is built from 15 residues. Looked up from germline, CDR1 is SGHVS and CDR2 is FNYEAQ. V shed 6 bases, J shed 0 bases, and the junction held 5 bases outside the gene matches. The CDR3, as DNA: TGTGCCAGCAGTCTCAGCGGGGGGGCCTCCTACGAGCAGTACTTC. It encodes CASSLSGGASYEQYF. Supplemented by reference TRBV7-6 and TRBJ2-7, the full variable domain reads GAGVSQSPRYKVTKRGQDVALRCDPISGHVSLYWYRQALGQGPEFLTYFNYEAQQDKSGLPNDRFSAERPEGSISTLTIQRTEQRDSAMYRCASSLSGGASYEQYFGPGTRLTVT.

This chain joins TRBV7-8 and TRBJ2-2; perhaps TRBD2 as D (5 bases). V gave up 1 base and J gave up 7 bases, with 13 bases separating them. CDR3 length: 15 residues. Germline V lookup: CDR1 SGHVS, CDR2 FQNEAQ. The CDR3 sequence is CASSLGRKEVGELFF. In nucleotides, the CDR3 is TGTGCCAGCAGCTTAGGACGGAAGGAGGTCGGGGAGCTGTTTTTT.

The CDR3 DNA follows: TGTGCCAGCAGCTTAGCCTGGCGCGGGGTGGGGAATGAGCAGTTCTTC. Protein: CASSLAWRGVGNEQFF. The J gene is TRBJ2-1, the V gene TRBV7-2; D is possibly TRBD2 (6 bases). Trimming stripped 0 bases from V and 7 bases from J, with 16 bases between. The CDR3 spans 16 residues. CDR1 and CDR2 (germline): SGHTA, FQGNSA. Variable domain in full (rest from reference TRBV7-2 and TRBJ2-1): GAGVSQSPSNKVTEKGKDVELRCDPISGHTALYWYRQSLGQGLEFLIYFQGNSAPDKSGLPSDRFSAERTGGSVSTLTIQRTQQEDSAVYLCASSLAWRGVGNEQFFGPGTRLTVL.